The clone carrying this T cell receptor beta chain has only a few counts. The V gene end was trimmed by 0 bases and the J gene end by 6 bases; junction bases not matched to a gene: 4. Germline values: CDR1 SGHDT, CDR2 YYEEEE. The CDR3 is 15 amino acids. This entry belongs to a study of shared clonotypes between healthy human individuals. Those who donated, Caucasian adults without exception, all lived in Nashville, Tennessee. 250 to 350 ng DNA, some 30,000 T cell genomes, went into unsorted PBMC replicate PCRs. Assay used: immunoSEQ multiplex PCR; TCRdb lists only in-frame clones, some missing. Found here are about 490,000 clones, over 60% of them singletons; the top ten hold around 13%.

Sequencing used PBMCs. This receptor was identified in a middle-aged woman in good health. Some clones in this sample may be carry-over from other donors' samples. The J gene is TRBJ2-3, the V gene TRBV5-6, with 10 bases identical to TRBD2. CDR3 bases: TGTGCCAGCAGCTTGGTTGCTAGCGGGAGTGATACGCAGTATTTT. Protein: CASSLVASGSDTQYF.